These 32 T cell receptor beta chains were all obtained from the same sample, sequenced in a study of cytomegalovirus exposure and HLA in healthy donors. PCR amplification relied on 60 Vbeta primers (plus 13 Jbeta primers). Only in-frame clones appear in the TCRdb table, and some are missing; sequencing was by immunoSEQ multiplex PCR. The repertoire includes about 140,000 clones, 75% to 80% of them detected once, and about 3.9% sits in the top ten. The source material was PBMCs. These receptors came from a man aged 18 to 30 in good health and CMV-seronegative.

The rearrangement uses TRBV9 and TRBJ2-5; 9 bases are shared with TRBD1. Germline V gives CDR1 SGDLS, CDR2 YYNGEE. CDR3 length: 14 amino acids. J was trimmed by 5 bases and V by 0 bases; bases with no gene match: 2. The CDR3 loop is CASSVGGTGETQYF. In DNA form, the CDR3 reads TGTGCCAGCAGCGTAGGAGGGACAGGGGAGACCCAGTACTTC. Together with reference TRBV9 and TRBJ2-5, the CDR3 gives the full variable domain: DSGVTQTPKHLITATGQRVTLRCSPRSGDLSVYWYQQSLDQGLQFLIQYYNGEERAKGNILERFSAQQFPDLHSELNLSSLELGDSALYFCASSVGGTGETQYFGPGTRLLVL.

In its sample, this clone was seen once. V and J are TRBV5-4 and TRBJ2-5; 7 bases align to TRBD2. Trimming removed 1 base from V and 3 bases from J; junction bases left unmatched: 6. Germline V gene sequence: CDR1 SGHNT, CDR2 YYREEE (reference sequence). The CDR3 covers 15 residues. Here the CDR3 reads CASSLPGGPKETQYF. CDR3 bases: TGTGCCAGCAGCTTGCCGGGAGGCCCAAAAGAGACCCAGTACTTC. Using reference TRBV5-4 and TRBJ2-5 for the parts outside the CDR3, the full variable domain is ETGVTQSPTHLIKTRGQQVTLRCSSQSGHNTVSWYQQALGQGPQFIFQYYREEENGRGNFPPRFSGLQFPNYSSELNVNALELDDSALYLCASSLPGGPKETQYFGPGTRLLVL.

The V gene is TRBV18, the J gene TRBJ1-2, with TRBD1 matching over 10 bases. The CDR3 runs to 11 residues. V lost 3 bases, J lost 12 bases, and 1 base stayed unmatched. From germline, CDR1 is KGHSH and CDR2 LQKENI. The CDR3: CASSPGTGDTF. The CDR3 nucleotides are TGTGCCAGCTCACCGGGGACAGGGGACACCTTC.

The chain has TRBV5-1 and TRBJ2-7; D is unresolved. Germline CDR1 and CDR2: SGHRS and YFSETQ. Trimming shortened V by 3 bases and J by 5 bases, and 18 bases separated the two germline ends. The CDR3 sequence is 15 residues long. CDR3 loop: CASSYNIRYDDEQYF. The CDR3 DNA follows: TGCGCCAGCAGCTACAACATCAGATACGATGACGAGCAGTACTTC.

This chain links TRBV2 with TRBJ1-5; D uncertain. Germline V gene data show CDR1 as SNHLY and CDR2 as FYNNEI. The V and J ends lost 7 bases and 3 bases respectively, with 16 bases between them. The CDR3 covers 15 residues. CDR3 sequence: CASKKEQTLNQPQHF. In nucleotides, the CDR3 is TGTGCCAGCAAGAAGGAACAGACCCTCAATCAGCCCCAGCATTTT.

This sequence joins TRBV19 and TRBJ1-5, with D tentatively TRBD1 (5 bases). The CDR3 loop spans 13 amino acids. The V end lost 3 bases, the J end lost 5 bases, and 8 bases lay between the germline ends. CDR1 LNHDA and CDR2 SQIVND come from the germline V gene (reference sequence). The CDR3 coding sequence is TGTGCCAGTAGTATTCAGACAGATCAGCCCCAGCATTTT. As protein: CASSIQTDQPQHF.

This clone was picked up a small number of times. CDR3 nucleotides: TGCGCCAGCAGTAGACTAGCGGGGAGCTCCTACGAGCAGTACTTC. It yields the protein CASSRLAGSSYEQYF. The chain has TRBV10-1 and TRBJ2-7; 11 nucleotides align to TRBD2. V dropped 5 bases and J dropped 0; count of bases not matched to a gene: 3. CDR3 size: 15 residues. CDR1 WNHNN and CDR2 SYGVQD come from the germline V gene (reference sequence).

The rearrangement uses TRBV11-2 and TRBJ2-3, with D perhaps matching TRBD2 (7 bases). Germline values: CDR1 SGHAT, CDR2 FQNNGV. The CDR3 totals 18 residues. V lost 1 base, J lost 8 bases, and 25 bases lay in between. This CDR3 reads CASSLGAFGGGPGATQYF. CDR3 DNA: TGTGCCAGCAGCTTAGGCGCCTTTGGGGGGGGGCCGGGTGCTACGCAGTATTTT.

The chain links TRBV29-1 to TRBJ2-2; D might be TRBD2 (7 bases). V lost 4 bases to trimming and J lost 4 bases, with 16 bases between them. CDR3 size: 15 residues. CDR1 SQVTM and CDR2 ANQGSEA come from the germline V gene. CDR3 DNA sequence: TGCAGCGTTGTTGAGGCGGGGGCGGGCACCGGGGAGCTGTTTTTT. Translating gives CSVVEAGAGTGELFF.

V usage is TRBV18 and J usage is TRBJ1-2; 7 nucleotides agree with TRBD1. V was pared by 0 bases and J by 8 bases, with 6 bases of the junction left unmatched. CDR1 and CDR2 from the germline V gene are KGHSH and LQKENI. The CDR3 runs to 14 residues. The CDR3 nucleotides are TGTGCCAGCTCACCACCGTGGGACAGTGGCGGCTACACCTTC. Its protein is CASSPPWDSGGYTF. Full variable domain (missing parts from reference TRBV18 and TRBJ1-2): NAGVMQNPRHLVRRRGQEARLRCSPMKGHSHVYWYRQLPEEGLKFMVYLQKENIIDESGMPKERFSAEFPKEGPSILRIQQVVRGDSAAYFCASSPPWDSGGYTFGSGTRLTVV.

CDR3 region: CASSPQGFYGYTF. The CDR3 DNA is TGTGCCAGTAGTCCTCAGGGTTTCTATGGCTACACCTTC. The rearrangement joins TRBV19 to TRBJ1-2, with D possibly matching TRBD1 (5 bases). Germline V gene sequence: CDR1 LNHDA, CDR2 SQIVND (reference sequence). V was pared by 5 bases and J by 4 bases, with 11 bases between. The CDR3 contains 13 residues.

The genes are TRBV7-8 and TRBJ1-2; 7 nucleotides match TRBD1. J lost 6 bases, V lost 1 base, and 8 bases had no gene match. The CDR3 covers 15 residues. In germline, CDR1 is SGHVS, CDR2 FQNEAQ. The CDR3 loop is CASSLVGRGRDGYTF. CDR3 nucleotide sequence: TGTGCCAGCAGCTTAGTTGGTAGGGGGCGGGATGGCTACACCTTC.

J is TRBJ1-2 and V is TRBV9; a possible D gene is TRBD1 (6 bases). Germline CDR1 reads SGDLS; CDR2 reads YYNGEE. V shed 4 bases and J shed 8 bases, with 15 bases lying between them. The CDR3 loop spans 13 amino acids. This CDR3 is CASSSNRVYGYTF. The CDR3 coding sequence is TGTGCCAGCAGCTCAAACAGGGTTTACGGCTACACCTTC. The full variable domain, in which reference TRBV9 and TRBJ1-2 provide the parts outside the CDR3, is DSGVTQTPKHLITATGQRVTLRCSPRSGDLSVYWYQQSLDQGLQFLIQYYNGEERAKGNILERFSAQQFPDLHSELNLSSLELGDSALYFCASSSNRVYGYTFGSGTRLTVV.

This chain uses TRBV7-7 with TRBJ2-1; D gene ambiguous. This CDR3 contains 13 residues. Trimming took 5 bases from V and 7 from J, leaving 12 bases between them. The V gene's germline CDR1 is SSHAT and CDR2 FNYEAQ (reference sequence). The CDR3 DNA follows: TGTGCCAGCAGCGTCGGAGCCTGGAATGAGCAGTTCTTC. It codes for CASSVGAWNEQFF.

The chain has TRBV5-1 and TRBJ2-7; 8 nucleotides match TRBD2. Germline V gene sequence: CDR1 SGHRS, CDR2 YFSETQ. The length of the CDR3 is 14 residues. With 4 bases clipped from V and 5 bases from J, the junction kept 8 bases outside the gene matches. CDR3 coding DNA: TGCGCCAGCAGCCCAACGGGAGGGTTAAACGAGCAGTACTTC. Its protein is CASSPTGGLNEQYF.

This chain links TRBV2 with TRBJ1-1; 7 nucleotides line up with TRBD1. The J segment lost 4 bases and the V segment lost 3 bases, leaving 5 bases of the junction unmatched. The CDR3 spans 14 residues. Germline values: CDR1 SNHLY, CDR2 FYNNEI. Here the CDR3 reads CASSEIYRGTEAFF. As DNA, the CDR3 is TGTGCCAGCAGTGAGATTTACAGGGGCACTGAAGCTTTCTTT.

V and J are TRBV9 and TRBJ1-3; tentative D call: TRBD1 (5 bases). The CDR3 contains 17 residues. V shed 4 bases and J shed 0 bases, with 17 bases lying between them. The germline CDR1 and CDR2 sequences are SGDLS and YYNGEE. The CDR3 sequence: CASSIKGSLLSGNTIYF. The CDR3 DNA is TGTGCCAGCAGCATAAAGGGGTCCTTACTCTCTGGAAACACCATATATTTT.

The chain uses TRBV7-8 and TRBJ2-6; D may be TRBD1 (6 bases). Between the trimmed V and J ends, which lost 6 bases and 0 bases, there was a span of 21 bases. Germline V gene data show CDR1 as SGHVS and CDR2 as FQNEAQ. CDR3 length: 19 residues. In nucleotides, the CDR3 is TGTGCCAGCAGTTCCCAAGGGGCCAGGGGTTACTCTGGGGCCAACGTCCTGACTTTC. It yields the protein CASSSQGARGYSGANVLTF.

The chain combines TRBV27 with TRBJ2-7, with TRBD1 matching over 7 bases. The CDR3 is 14 amino acids. The germline gives CDR1 MNHEY, CDR2 SMNVEV (reference sequence). V was clipped by 4 bases and J by 2 bases; unmatched bases: 5. The CDR3 nucleotides read TGTGCCAGCAGTTCGCGACAGGGACCCTACGAGCAGTACTTC. Its protein is CASSSRQGPYEQYF.

The V and J genes are TRBV5-1 and TRBJ2-7; TRBD1 is a possible D gene (6 bases). CDR1 and CDR2 from the germline V gene are SGHRS and YFSETQ. The V end lost 0 bases, the J end lost 3 bases, and 19 bases lay between the germline ends. The CDR3 loop spans 17 amino acids. This chain's CDR3 is CASSLDRANPFRYEQYF. In DNA, the CDR3 is TGCGCCAGCAGCTTGGACAGGGCAAATCCCTTTCGCTACGAGCAGTACTTC.

The chain joins TRBV7-2 to TRBJ2-1; TRBD1 matches at 7 bases. Looked up from germline, CDR1 is SGHTA and CDR2 is FQGNSA. This CDR3 region has 13 residues. Germline trimming cut 5 bases from V and 5 bases from J; bases unmatched to any gene: 3. The CDR3 DNA reads as TGTGCCAGCAGCCCGGACAGGAACAATGAGCAGTTCTTC. Its protein product is CASSPDRNNEQFF.

The V gene is TRBV30, the J gene TRBJ2-5; 15 bases line up with TRBD2. The assigned J gene may be wrong: the sequence end matches TRBJ2-7 better. The CDR3 runs to 18 residues. Germline CDR1 is GTSNPN and CDR2 is SVGIG (reference sequence). The DNA for the CDR3 is TGTGCCTGGATTAAACCGGGACTAGCGGGGGGCCTCTCCTACGAGCAGTACTTC. Protein sequence: CAWIKPGLAGGLSYEQYF.

There are a few counts of this clone. The V and J genes are TRBV27 and TRBJ2-1, with TRBD1 matching 7 bases. Germline V lookup: CDR1 MNHEY, CDR2 SMNVEV (reference sequence). The V and J ends lost 5 bases and 9 bases, in that order; junction bases with no gene match: 19. This CDR3 is built from 17 residues. The chain's CDR3 is CASSPINSDTGESEQFF. Written as DNA, the CDR3 is TGTGCCAGCAGTCCCATAAACTCGGATACAGGGGAGAGTGAGCAGTTCTTC.

This clone appeared a few times. This chain links TRBV19 with TRBJ2-7; 10 bases map to TRBD2. The V gene end was trimmed by 7 bases and the J gene end by 1 base; junction bases not matched to a gene: 7. This CDR3 is 15 amino acids long. CDR1 is LNHDA, CDR2 SQIVND, per germline (reference sequence). The CDR3 here is CASTPSGGPSYEQYF. In DNA, the CDR3 is TGTGCCAGTACTCCTAGCGGGGGCCCTTCCTACGAGCAGTACTTC.

The V gene is TRBV4-1, the J gene TRBJ2-4, with TRBD2 matching over 12 bases. Germline V gives CDR1 MGHRA, CDR2 YSYEKL. V shed 0 bases and J 1 base; nucleotides not matched to a gene: 13. The CDR3 contains 21 residues. The CDR3 sequence: CASSQEPQLAGGQTAKNIQYF. The CDR3 DNA is TGCGCCAGCAGCCAAGAGCCCCAACTAGCGGGAGGCCAGACGGCCAAAAACATTCAGTACTTC.

The rearrangement uses TRBV4-1 and TRBJ1-1; tentatively, D is TRBD1 (6 bases). Trimming shortened V by 1 base and J by 5 bases, and 17 bases separated the two germline ends. The CDR3 sequence is 16 residues long. Germline V gene data show CDR1 as MGHRA and CDR2 as YSYEKL. CDR3 protein: CASSQVMTQGGTEAFF. The CDR3 coding sequence is TGCGCCAGCAGCCAAGTCATGACACAGGGAGGGACTGAAGCTTTCTTT.

The chain couples TRBV12-5 to TRBJ1-4; 8 positions agree with TRBD1. V dropped 5 bases and J dropped 7; count of bases not matched to a gene: 6. Per the germline V gene, CDR1 is LGHNT and CDR2 is FRNRAP. The CDR3 spans 14 residues. This chain's CDR3 is CASGPGGAFEKLFF. The CDR3 DNA reads TGTGCTAGTGGTCCAGGGGGCGCTTTTGAAAAACTGTTTTTT.

CDR3 sequence: CAWSQLGLADNEQFF. Here the CDR3 DNA reads TGTGCCTGGAGTCAACTGGGACTGGCTGACAATGAGCAGTTCTTC. The chain recombines TRBV30 with TRBJ2-1, with D possibly matching TRBD2 (6 bases). V was trimmed by 2 bases and J by 5 bases, leaving 16 bases between them. Germline V gives CDR1 GTSNPN, CDR2 SVGIG (reference sequence). The CDR3 spans 15 residues.

The rearrangement joins TRBV6-5 to TRBJ1-3, with 8 bases fitting TRBD1. The ends lost 5 bases at V and 8 bases at J; junction bases unmatched: 8. There are 14 residues in the CDR3. CDR1 is MNHEY and CDR2 is SVGAGI in the germline V gene. DNA for the CDR3: TGTGCCAGCAGTCCCGGGACAGGTGGTTACACCATATATTTT. This encodes CASSPGTGGYTIYF.

Only a few counts were recorded for this clone. V gene TRBV27 combines with J gene TRBJ1-5; D is uncertain. CDR3 size: 12 residues. The germline gives CDR1 MNHEY, CDR2 SMNVEV (reference sequence). V was pared by 3 bases and J by 3 bases, with 3 bases between. The DNA for the CDR3 is TGTGCCAGCAGTTTCCTCAATCAGCCCCAGCATTTT. Protein sequence: CASSFLNQPQHF.

The CDR3 protein is CASSYLDRHNSPLHF. The DNA for the CDR3 is TGTGCCAGCAGTTACCTGGACAGGCATAATTCACCCCTCCACTTT. The chain couples TRBV6-5 to TRBJ1-6; 7 nucleotides line up with TRBD1. Germline CDR1 and CDR2: MNHEY and SVGAGI. CDR3 length: 15 residues. Trimming removed 2 bases from V and 5 bases from J; junction bases left unmatched: 3.

V usage is TRBV28 and J usage is TRBJ2-5, with D perhaps matching TRBD1 (5 bases). Germline loops: CDR1 MDHEN, CDR2 SYDVKM. V shed 6 bases and J shed 3 bases, with 11 bases lying between them. This CDR3 contains 13 residues. This CDR3 is CASSRVLEETQYF. The CDR3 nucleotides read TGTGCCAGCAGCAGGGTGTTGGAAGAGACCCAGTACTTC. The variable domain in full, completed from reference TRBV28 and TRBJ2-5, reads DVKVTQSSRYLVKRTGEKVFLECVQDMDHENMFWYRQDPGLGLRLIYFSYDVKMKEKGDIPEGYSVSREKKERFSLILESASTNQTSMYLCASSRVLEETQYFGPGTRLLVL.